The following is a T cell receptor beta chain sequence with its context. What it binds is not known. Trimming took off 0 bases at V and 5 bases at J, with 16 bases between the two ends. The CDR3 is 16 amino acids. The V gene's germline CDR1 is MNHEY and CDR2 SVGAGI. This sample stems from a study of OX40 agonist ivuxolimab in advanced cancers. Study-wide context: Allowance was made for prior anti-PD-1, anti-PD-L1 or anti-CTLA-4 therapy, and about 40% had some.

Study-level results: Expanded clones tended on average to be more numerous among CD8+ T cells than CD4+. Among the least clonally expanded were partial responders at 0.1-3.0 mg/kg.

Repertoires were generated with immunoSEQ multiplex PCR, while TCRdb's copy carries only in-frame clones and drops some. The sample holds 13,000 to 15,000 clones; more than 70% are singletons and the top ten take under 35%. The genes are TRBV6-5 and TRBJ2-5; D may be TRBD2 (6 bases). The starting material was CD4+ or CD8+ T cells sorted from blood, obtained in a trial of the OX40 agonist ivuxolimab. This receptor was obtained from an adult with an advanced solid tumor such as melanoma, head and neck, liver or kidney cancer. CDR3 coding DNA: TGTGCCAGCAGTTACTCTACGGGGGAGTGGGCGGAGACCCAGTACTTC. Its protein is CASSYSTGEWAETQYF.